This passage covers 13 T cell receptor beta chains from one sample sequenced in a study of radiotherapy plus CTLA-4 blockade in lung cancer. TCRdb's table, derived via immunoSEQ multiplex PCR, lists solely in-frame clones and lacks some. The repertoire holds roughly 90,000 clones, with about four fifths as singletons. Here the sequenced sample was peripheral blood, taken from a patient treated with radiotherapy plus ipilimumab. The receptors originated from a human donor with non-small cell lung cancer who had a partial response to radiotherapy plus ipilimumab. Some clones in this sample may be carry-over from other donors' samples.

This rearrangement joins TRBV9 to TRBJ2-6; 7 nucleotides agree with TRBD1. After removal of 3 bases from V and 0 bases from J, the junction contained 6 bases not matched to a gene. CDR1 is SGDLS and CDR2 is YYNGEE in the germline V gene. The CDR3 runs to 17 residues. For the CDR3, the DNA is TGTGCCAGCAGCGGTGGACAGGCCCTCTCTGGGGCCAACGTCCTGACTTTC. Amino acid sequence: CASSGGQALSGANVLTF.

Here the CDR3 reads CSATVGEKLFF. CDR3 sequence (DNA): TGCAGCGCCACAGTTGGTGAAAAACTGTTTTTT. The rearrangement joins TRBV29-1 to TRBJ1-4, with D unresolved. This CDR3 is 11 amino acids long. Per the germline V gene, CDR1 is SQVTM and CDR2 is ANQGSEA. V gave up 7 bases and J gave up 7 bases, with 10 bases separating them.

V usage is TRBV6-6 and J usage is TRBJ1-4, with 7 bases identical to TRBD1. Germline V gene lookup returns CDR1 MNHNY and CDR2 SVGAGI (reference sequence). V shed 2 bases and J 3 bases; nucleotides not matched to a gene: 6. This CDR3 spans 16 amino acids. CDR3 protein: CASSYQGGTANEKLFF. DNA of the CDR3: TGTGCCAGCAGTTACCAGGGGGGCACAGCTAATGAAAAACTGTTTTTT.

The rearrangement links TRBV15 to TRBJ2-2; tentative D call: TRBD1 (5 bases). V was shortened by 1 base and J by 3 bases, with 15 bases between the two germline ends. CDR1 LNHNV and CDR2 YYDKDF come from the germline V gene (reference sequence). The CDR3 has 17 residues. CDR3 in amino acids: CATSRALAVRDTGELFF. CDR3 nucleotides: TGTGCCACCAGCAGAGCCCTCGCTGTCAGGGACACCGGGGAGCTGTTTTTT. The entire variable domain, with the rest obtained from reference TRBV15 and TRBJ2-2, is as follows: DAMVIQNPRYQVTQFGKPVTLSCSQTLNHNVMYWYQQKSSQAPKLLFHYYDKDFNNEADTPDNFQSRRPNTSFCFLDIRSPGLGDTAMYLCATSRALAVRDTGELFFGEGSRLTVL.

The chain has TRBV4-3 and TRBJ2-5; 8 bases fit TRBD1. The CDR3 runs 17 residues. V lost 1 base, J lost 4 bases, and 11 bases stayed unmatched. Germline lookup yields CDR1 LGHNA and CDR2 YSLEER. CDR3 sequence reads: CASSQGPRTGNRETQYF. The CDR3 nucleotides read TGCGCCAGCAGCCAAGGCCCCCGGACAGGGAATAGAGAGACCCAGTACTTC.

The chain links TRBV5-1 to TRBJ2-5, with a tentative D call TRBD1 (6 bases). Trimming removed 0 bases from V and 5 bases from J, with 14 bases in between. Germline loops: CDR1 SGHRS, CDR2 YFSETQ. The CDR3 length is 15 residues. CDR3 sequence reads: CASSLVPTGTETQYF. The CDR3 nucleotides are TGCGCCAGCAGCTTGGTCCCGACAGGCACGGAGACCCAGTACTTC.

V gene TRBV29-1 combines with J gene TRBJ2-7, with D possibly TRBD1 on 6 matching bases. The length of the CDR3 is 13 residues. The germline V and J ends were trimmed by 4 bases and 6 bases, with 16 bases remaining between them. Germline assignment: CDR1 SQVTM and CDR2 ANQGSEA. CDR3 residues: CSVGDRLLLEQYF. In DNA form, the CDR3 reads TGCAGCGTTGGAGACAGGCTTCTTCTCGAGCAGTACTTC.

CDR3 sequence (DNA): TGTGCCAGCTCCCCTCGGAGTGGGAACACCATATATTTT. This sequence encodes CASSPRSGNTIYF. The chain has TRBV18 and TRBJ1-3, with unresolved D. Germline CDR1 KGHSH, CDR2 LQKENI. Trimming shortened V by 6 bases and J by 7 bases, and 13 bases separated the two germline ends. The CDR3 is 13 amino acids.

The J gene is TRBJ1-2, the V gene TRBV6-5, with D uncertain. Trimming left V 0 bases short and J 7 bases short, with 12 bases between. CDR1 and CDR2 (germline): MNHEY, SVGAGI. The CDR3 sequence is 14 residues long. The CDR3: CASSYSSLAGGYTF. The CDR3 nucleotides read TGTGCCAGCAGTTACTCTTCCCTGGCTGGTGGCTACACCTTC.

In DNA form, the CDR3 reads TGTGCCAGTAGTGTACAGGGGGCGGAATACACCATATATTTT. As protein: CASSVQGAEYTIYF. The chain joins TRBV19 to TRBJ1-3; 9 bases map to TRBD1. Germline trimming cut 5 bases from V and 8 bases from J; bases unmatched to any gene: 7. Germline loops: CDR1 LNHDA, CDR2 SQIVND (reference sequence). This CDR3 contains 14 residues.

The chain has TRBV2 and TRBJ1-6; D unresolved. The germline CDR1 and CDR2 sequences are SNHLY and FYNNEI. Trimming left V 6 bases short and J 6 bases short, with 15 bases between. The CDR3 totals 15 residues. The chain's CDR3 is CASRGGLAVNSPLHF. The CDR3 region has the DNA TGTGCCAGCAGGGGAGGTTTGGCGGTTAATTCACCCCTCCACTTT.

The V call is TRBV11-2, the J call TRBJ2-7; the D gene is possibly TRBD2 (6 bases). Germline loops: CDR1 SGHAT, CDR2 FQNNGV. Trimming removed 5 bases at V and 3 bases at J, with 14 bases between. This CDR3 contains 14 residues. The CDR3 reads CASSLQGLIYEQYF. For the CDR3, the DNA is TGTGCCAGCAGCCTCCAGGGACTTATCTACGAGCAGTACTTC.

The chain employs TRBV11-2 and TRBJ1-2; no reliable D call. V shed 3 bases and J shed 6 bases, with 17 bases lying between them. Germline values: CDR1 SGHAT, CDR2 FQNNGV. The CDR3 length is 15 residues. CDR3 amino acids: CASSFSAYGSDGYTF. The CDR3 DNA is TGTGCCAGCAGCTTTTCGGCTTACGGGAGTGATGGCTACACCTTC.